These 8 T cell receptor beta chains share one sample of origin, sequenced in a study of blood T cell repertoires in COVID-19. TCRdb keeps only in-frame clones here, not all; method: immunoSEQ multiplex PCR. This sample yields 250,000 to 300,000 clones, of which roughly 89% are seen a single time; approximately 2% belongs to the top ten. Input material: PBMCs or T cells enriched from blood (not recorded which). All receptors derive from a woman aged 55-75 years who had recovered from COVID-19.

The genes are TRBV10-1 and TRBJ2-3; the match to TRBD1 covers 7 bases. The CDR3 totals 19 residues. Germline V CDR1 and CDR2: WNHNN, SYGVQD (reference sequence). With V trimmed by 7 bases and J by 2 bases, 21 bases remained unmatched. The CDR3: CASNPGTRGPEGATDTQYF. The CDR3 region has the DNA TGCGCCAGCAACCCCGGGACAAGGGGACCCGAGGGGGCCACAGATACGCAGTATTTT.

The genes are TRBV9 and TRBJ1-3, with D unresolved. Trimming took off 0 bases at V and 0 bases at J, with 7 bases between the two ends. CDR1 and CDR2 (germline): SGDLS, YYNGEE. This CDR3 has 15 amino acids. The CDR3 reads CASSVVANSGNTIYF. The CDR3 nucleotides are TGTGCCAGCAGCGTAGTAGCGAACTCTGGAAACACCATATATTTT. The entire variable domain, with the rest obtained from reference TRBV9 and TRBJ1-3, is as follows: DSGVTQTPKHLITATGQRVTLRCSPRSGDLSVYWYQQSLDQGLQFLIQYYNGEERAKGNILERFSAQQFPDLHSELNLSSLELGDSALYFCASSVVANSGNTIYFGEGSWLTVV.

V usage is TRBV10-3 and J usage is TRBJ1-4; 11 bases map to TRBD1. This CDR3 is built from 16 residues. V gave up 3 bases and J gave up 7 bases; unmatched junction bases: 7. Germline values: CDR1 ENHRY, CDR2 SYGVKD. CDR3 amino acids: CAISDPGTGGSEKLFF. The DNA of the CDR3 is TGTGCCATCAGTGACCCTGGGACAGGGGGAAGTGAAAAACTGTTTTTT.

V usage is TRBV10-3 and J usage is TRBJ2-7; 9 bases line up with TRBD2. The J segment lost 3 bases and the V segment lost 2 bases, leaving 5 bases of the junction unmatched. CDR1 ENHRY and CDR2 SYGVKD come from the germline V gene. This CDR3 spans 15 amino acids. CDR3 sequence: CAISEGERGVYEQYF. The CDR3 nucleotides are TGTGCCATCAGTGAGGGGGAGCGGGGGGTCTACGAGCAGTACTTC.

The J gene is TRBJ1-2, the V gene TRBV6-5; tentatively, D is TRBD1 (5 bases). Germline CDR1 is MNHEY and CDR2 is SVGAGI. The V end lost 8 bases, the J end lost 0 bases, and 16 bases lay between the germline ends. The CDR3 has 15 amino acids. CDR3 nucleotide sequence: TGTGCCAGCCTCTCGGGGGGAGAGGCTAACTATGGCTACACCTTC. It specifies CASLSGGEANYGYTF.

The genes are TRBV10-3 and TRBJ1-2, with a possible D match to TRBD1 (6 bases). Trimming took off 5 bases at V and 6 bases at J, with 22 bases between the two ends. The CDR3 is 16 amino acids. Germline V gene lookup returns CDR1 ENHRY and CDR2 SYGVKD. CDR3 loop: CAISRIREGDGDGYTF. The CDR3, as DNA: TGTGCCATCAGTCGGATCAGGGAGGGGGATGGTGATGGCTACACCTTC.

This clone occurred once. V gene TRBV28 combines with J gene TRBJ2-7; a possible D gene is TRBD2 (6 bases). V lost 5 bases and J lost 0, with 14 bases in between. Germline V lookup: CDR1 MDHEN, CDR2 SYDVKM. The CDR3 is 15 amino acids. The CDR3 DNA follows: TGTGCCAGCAGTGGTCTCCCAGCGGGCTCCTACGAGCAGTACTTC. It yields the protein CASSGLPAGSYEQYF.

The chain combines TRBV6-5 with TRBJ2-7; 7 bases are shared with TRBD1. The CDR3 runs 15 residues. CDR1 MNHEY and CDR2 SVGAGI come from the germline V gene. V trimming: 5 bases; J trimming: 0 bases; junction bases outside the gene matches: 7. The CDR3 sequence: CASSRRDRYSYEQYF. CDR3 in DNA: TGTGCCAGCAGTCGCCGGGACAGATACTCCTACGAGCAGTACTTC.